These T cell receptor beta chains were read from a single sample in a study of radiotherapy plus CTLA-4 blockade in lung cancer. Method: immunoSEQ multiplex PCR; TCRdb's copy keeps in-frame clones and lacks some. This table holds 70,000 to 90,000 clones, roughly 80% found once. The sequencing used peripheral blood, collected from a patient treated with radiotherapy plus ipilimumab. The receptors here all came from a human donor with non-small cell lung cancer who had stable disease on radiotherapy plus ipilimumab. Each CDR3 is given with its conserved first and last residue. A D gene is named only where the DNA matches it firmly. Size is omitted from some rows. Given values are once, few, many or a class for expanded clones.

clone_size,j_call,v_call,d_call,cdr3_aa,cdr3_nt
NA,TRBJ2-7,TRBV5-1,NA,CASSLASGPVSYEQYF,TGCGCCAGCAGCTTGGCAAGCGGGCCTGTTTCCTACGAGCAGTACTTC
NA,TRBJ2-7,TRBV2,NA,CASSAVDIEQYF,TGTGCCAGCAGTGCCGTAGACATCGAGCAGTACTTC
NA,TRBJ1-2,TRBV18,NA,CASSPQGWGDGYTF,TGTGCCAGCTCACCCCAGGGTTGGGGGGATGGCTACACCTTC
NA,TRBJ1-5,TRBV6-5,NA,CASSVRGTNQPQHF,TGTGCCAGCAGTGTGAGGGGGACCAATCAGCCCCAGCATTTT
NA,TRBJ2-1,TRBV11-3,TRBD1,CASSLGRGQYDEQFF,TGTGCCAGCAGCTTAGGAAGGGGACAGTACGATGAGCAGTTCTTC
NA,TRBJ2-1,TRBV7-2,NA,CASTPVRVSYNEQFF,TGTGCCAGCACCCCTGTCCGGGTTTCCTACAATGAGCAGTTCTTC
NA,TRBJ2-3,TRBV7-3,NA,CASSLSPGLNTDTQYF,TGTGCCAGCAGCTTATCTCCAGGGTTAAACACAGATACGCAGTATTTT
NA,TRBJ2-5,TRBV5-1,TRBD2,CASSALAGGVQETQYF,TGCGCCAGCAGCGCCTTAGCGGGAGGTGTTCAAGAGACCCAGTACTTC
NA,TRBJ2-7,TRBV6-5,TRBD2,CASIRTSGSYEQYF,TGTGCCAGCATCCGGACTAGCGGGAGTTACGAGCAGTACTTC
NA,TRBJ2-7,TRBV6-6,NA,CASSYLGGTSYEQYF,TGTGCCAGCAGTTACTTGGGCGGGACCTCCTACGAGCAGTACTTC
NA,TRBJ2-3,TRBV25-1,TRBD1,CASRVRQGGDTQYF,TGTGCCAGCAGGGTGCGACAGGGTGGAGATACGCAGTATTTT
NA,TRBJ1-1,TRBV28,NA,CASSYAVAEAFF,TGTGCCAGCAGTTACGCTGTGGCTGAAGCTTTCTTT
NA,TRBJ1-4,TRBV7-2,NA,CASSIITSYNEKLFF,TGTGCCAGCAGTATCATTACGTCGTATAATGAAAAACTGTTTTTT
NA,TRBJ1-5,TRBV5-1,NA,CASSLGFGTSNQPQHF,TGCGCCAGCAGCTTGGGTTTCGGGACAAGCAATCAGCCCCAGCATTTT
NA,TRBJ1-1,TRBV6-5,NA,CASSFSWNTEAFF,TGTGCCAGCAGTTTTAGTTGGAACACTGAAGCTTTCTTT
once,TRBJ1-1,TRBV6-1,NA,CASSVAGTEAFF,TGTGCCAGCAGTGTTGCGGGGACTGAAGCTTTCTTT
NA,TRBJ1-1,TRBV15,NA,CATSRDQRTEAFF,TGTGCCACCAGCAGAGATCAGAGGACTGAAGCTTTCTTT
few,TRBJ2-1,TRBV30,TRBD1,CASSGTAGYNEQFF,TGTGCCTCCTCGGGGACAGCTGGCTACAATGAGCAGTTCTTC
NA,TRBJ2-3,TRBV28,TRBD2,CASRPPTSFPTDTQYF,TGTGCCAGCAGACCCCCGACTAGCTTCCCCACAGATACGCAGTATTTT
NA,TRBJ2-3,TRBV6-5,TRBD1,CASGTTGGSADTQYF,TGTGCCAGCGGAACAACAGGGGGCAGTGCAGATACGCAGTATTTT
NA,TRBJ1-1,TRBV11-2,NA,CASSLQATEAFF,TGTGCCAGCAGCTTACAGGCGACTGAAGCTTTCTTT
NA,TRBJ2-1,TRBV6-5,TRBD2,CASSRTSGRNEQFF,TGTGCCAGCAGTCGGACTAGCGGGAGGAATGAGCAGTTCTTC
NA,TRBJ2-7,TRBV5-4,TRBD2,CASSLVGGGHYEQYF,TGTGCCAGCAGCTTGGTCGGGGGAGGGCACTACGAGCAGTACTTC
NA,TRBJ2-6,TRBV18,NA,CASSLQGQGANVLTF,TGTGCCAGCTCACTGCAGGGGCAAGGGGCCAACGTCCTGACTTTC
NA,TRBJ2-5,TRBV27,TRBD1,CASSPSHRGRETQYF,TGTGCCAGCAGTCCAAGTCACAGGGGGCGCGAGACCCAGTACTTC
NA,TRBJ2-3,TRBV9,NA,CASSVVRDNQTSTDTQYF,TGTGCCAGCAGCGTAGTTAGGGACAACCAGACTAGCACAGATACGCAGTATTTT
NA,TRBJ2-1,TRBV7-7,NA,CASSLAWGNEQFF,TGTGCTAGCAGCCTGGCTTGGGGCAATGAGCAGTTCTTC
NA,TRBJ2-5,TRBV11-2,TRBD2,CASSYRLAGVETQYF,TGTGCCAGCAGCTACCGACTAGCGGGAGTTGAGACCCAGTACTTC
NA,TRBJ1-5,TRBV6-6,NA,CASSYGRRFSNQPQHF,TGTGCCAGCAGTTACGGCAGGAGGTTCAGCAATCAGCCCCAGCATTTT
NA,TRBJ1-4,TRBV5-1,NA,CASSLLGEKLFF,TGCGCCAGCAGCTTGTTAGGCGAAAAACTGTTTTTT
NA,TRBJ2-3,TRBV7-3,NA,CASSLRASVSTDTQYF,TGTGCCAGCAGCTTAAGGGCTAGCGTGAGCACAGATACGCAGTATTTT
few,TRBJ1-3,TRBV10-3,TRBD1,CAISDSGGGNTIYF,TGTGCCATCAGTGATTCAGGGGGCGGAAACACCATATATTTT
NA,TRBJ1-4,TRBV29-1,NA,CSAYLAEQEKLFF,TGCAGCGCATACCTGGCTGAACAAGAAAAACTGTTTTTT
NA,TRBJ2-3,TRBV7-2,TRBD2,CASSLASGGADTQYF,TGTGCCAGCAGCTTAGCGTCGGGGGGGGCAGATACGCAGTATTTT
few,TRBJ2-3,TRBV5-5,NA,CASSGGLTSTDTQYF,TGTGCCAGCAGCGGAGGATTGACGTCCACAGATACGCAGTATTTT
NA,TRBJ2-5,TRBV7-3,TRBD2,CASSSSPRTSGTETQYF,TGTGCCAGCAGCTCCAGTCCGAGGACTAGCGGTACGGAGACCCAGTACTTC
once,TRBJ2-3,TRBV9,NA,CASSVRRMRTDTQYF,TGTGCCAGCAGCGTACGGAGGATGCGGACAGATACGCAGTATTTT
NA,TRBJ2-1,TRBV5-1,NA,CASSFRGSYNEQFF,TGCGCCAGCAGCTTCCGGGGCTCCTACAATGAGCAGTTCTTC
NA,TRBJ1-1,TRBV7-9,NA,CASSWGNTEAFF,TGTGCCAGCAGCTGGGGTAACACTGAAGCTTTCTTT
NA,TRBJ2-6,TRBV2,NA,CASSNRAGANVLTF,TGTGCCAGCAGTAATCGAGCTGGGGCCAACGTCCTGACTTTC
NA,TRBJ1-5,TRBV10-1,NA,CASSESVGRSQPQHF,TGCGCCAGCAGTGAGTCGGTAGGGAGGAGTCAGCCCCAGCATTTT
NA,TRBJ2-2,TRBV9,NA,CASSVDWFEELFF,TGTGCCAGCAGCGTAGATTGGTTTGAGGAGCTGTTTTTT